Following are 23 T cell receptor beta chains from one sample sequenced in a study of blood T cell repertoires in COVID-19. The method was immunoSEQ multiplex PCR; TCRdb's version includes in-frame clones alone and lacks a portion of them. The data show 350,000 or so clones, about nine tenths seen once. Source material: peripheral blood. These receptors were taken from a woman aged 55-75 years with COVID-19, enrolled during active disease.

V and J are TRBV19 and TRBJ1-6; 7 bases map to TRBD1. Trimming cost V 7 bases and J 4 bases; bases outside gene matches: 7. CDR3 length: 15 residues. CDR1 and CDR2 (germline): LNHDA, SQIVND (reference sequence). The chain's CDR3 is CASTTGTGYNSPLHF. For the CDR3, the DNA is TGTGCCAGTACGACAGGGACTGGATATAATTCACCCCTCCACTTT.

The CDR3 DNA sequence: TGCGCCAGCAGCCGACCAGAACCGGGTGGAAACACCATATATTTT. It yields the protein CASSRPEPGGNTIYF. V gene TRBV5-1 combines with J gene TRBJ1-3; unclear D gene. V shed 4 bases and J shed 3 bases, with 14 bases lying between them. The CDR3 extends over 15 amino acids. The germline V gene encodes CDR1 SGHRS and CDR2 YFSETQ.

The chain combines TRBV5-4 with TRBJ2-3; a weak D match, TRBD1 (5 bases). The V and J ends lost 3 bases and 1 base respectively, with 12 bases between them. Germline CDR1 reads SGHNT; CDR2 reads YYREEE (reference sequence). The CDR3 runs to 15 residues. The DNA of the CDR3 is TGTGCCAGCAGCTCTGGGGCAGGGCGCACAGATACGCAGTATTTT. Its translation: CASSSGAGRTDTQYF. Full variable domain (remainder filled in from reference TRBV5-4 and TRBJ2-3): ETGVTQSPTHLIKTRGQQVTLRCSSQSGHNTVSWYQQALGQGPQFIFQYYREEENGRGNFPPRFSGLQFPNYSSELNVNALELDDSALYLCASSSGAGRTDTQYFGPGTRLTVL.

The chain has TRBV14 and TRBJ2-1, with D perhaps TRBD2 (7 bases). The germline gives CDR1 SGHDN, CDR2 FVKESK. The ends were cut back, 0 bases at V and 0 bases at J, with 15 bases in the middle. The CDR3 totals 18 residues. CDR3 DNA sequence: TGTGCCAGCAGCCAAGATCTCGGGGGGCTCCACTCCTACAATGAGCAGTTCTTC. Its translation: CASSQDLGGLHSYNEQFF. Looking up the rest from reference TRBV14 and TRBJ2-1 gives the full variable domain: EAGVTQFPSHSVIEKGQTVTLRCDPISGHDNLYWYRRVMGKEIKFLLHFVKESKQDESGMPNNRFLAERTGGTYSTLKVQPAELEDSGVYFCASSQDLGGLHSYNEQFFGPGTRLTVL.

This clone showed up just once. The rearrangement joins TRBV12-3 or TRBV12-4 to TRBJ1-2; D ambiguous. CDR3 length: 12 residues. V was clipped by 6 bases and J by 7 bases, with 12 bases between them. The CDR3 bases are TGTGCCAGCAGCCCTGGGTCGGGTGGCTACACCTTC. Translation gives CASSPGSGGYTF.

The genes are TRBV5-1 and TRBJ1-1; D might be TRBD1 (5 bases). V was shortened by 0 bases and J by 5 bases, with 14 bases between the two germline ends. The CDR3 is made up of 15 amino acids. The germline CDR1 and CDR2 sequences are SGHRS and YFSETQ. CDR3 nucleotide sequence: TGCGCCAGCAGCTTGGCAGGGTTGGGGGGAACTGAAGCTTTCTTT. Translating it yields CASSLAGLGGTEAFF.

The chain combines TRBV7-7 with TRBJ2-5, with D unresolved. Looked up from germline, CDR1 is SSHAT and CDR2 is FNYEAQ (reference sequence). CDR3 length: 12 residues. Trimming took 3 bases from V and 7 from J, leaving 9 bases between them. The CDR3 DNA follows: TGTGCCAGCAGCTTCCTTCTAGGGACCCAGTACTTC. Encoded protein: CASSFLLGTQYF.

The V and J genes are TRBV6-5 and TRBJ2-7, with a weak D call TRBD1 (5 bases). From germline, CDR1 is MNHEY and CDR2 SVGAGI. The CDR3 totals 13 residues. V was trimmed by 8 bases and J by 3 bases, leaving 14 bases between them. The CDR3 here is CASSQGIDYEQYF. The CDR3 coding sequence is TGTGCCAGCTCCCAGGGAATAGACTACGAGCAGTACTTC.

This clone was counted a single time. The chain links TRBV6-5 to TRBJ2-3, with a possible D match to TRBD2 (5 bases). The V and J ends lost 6 bases and 6 bases respectively, with 13 bases between them. Germline CDR1 MNHEY, CDR2 SVGAGI. CDR3 length equals 13 residues. The CDR3 reads CASREAYWDTQYF. The CDR3, as DNA: TGTGCCAGCAGGGAGGCTTATTGGGATACGCAGTATTTT.

The rearrangement links TRBV5-5 to TRBJ1-5, with D uncertain. V dropped 0 bases and J dropped 3 bases, with 7 bases sitting between them. CDR3 length: 14 amino acids. CDR1 is SGHKS and CDR2 is YYEKEE in the germline V gene (reference sequence). CDR3 region: CASSLDSYNQPQHF. CDR3 bases: TGTGCCAGCAGCTTGGACTCTTACAATCAGCCCCAGCATTTT.

This clone was observed a handful of times. The chain links TRBV7-2 to TRBJ1-2; D might be TRBD1 (6 bases). The ends were cut back, 5 bases at V and 3 bases at J, with 16 bases in the middle. Germline-derived CDR1 and CDR2 are SGHTA and FQGNSA. The CDR3 loop spans 15 amino acids. CDR3 region: CASSPLRTVDYGYTF. The CDR3 bases are TGTGCCAGCAGCCCCCTACGGACAGTCGACTATGGCTACACCTTC.

The chain couples TRBV6-5 to TRBJ2-1, with 12 bases fitting TRBD1. J was trimmed by 7 bases and V by 6 bases; bases with no gene match: 4. The CDR3 contains 14 residues. CDR1 MNHEY and CDR2 SVGAGI come from the germline V gene. The chain's CDR3 is CASRRDRGLNEQFF. The CDR3 DNA sequence: TGTGCCAGCAGGAGGGACAGGGGGCTTAATGAGCAGTTCTTC.

The chain links TRBV7-3 to TRBJ2-1; 8 nucleotides agree with TRBD2. The ends lost 2 bases at V and 5 bases at J; junction bases unmatched: 11. CDR3 length: 17 residues. The germline gives CDR1 SGHTA, CDR2 FQGTGA. The CDR3, as DNA: TGTGCCAGCAGCTTAGTGGCCCCAGCGGGGGCCCACAATGAGCAGTTCTTC. It specifies CASSLVAPAGAHNEQFF.

This clone was observed a single time. The chain employs TRBV5-1 and TRBJ2-1, with D maybe TRBD1 (6 bases). The ends were cut back, 2 bases at V and 4 bases at J, with 13 bases in the middle. This CDR3 has 15 residues. CDR1 is SGHRS and CDR2 is YFSETQ in the germline V gene. The CDR3 reads CASSFGQTPYNEQFF. In DNA, the CDR3 is TGCGCCAGCAGCTTCGGACAGACCCCTTACAATGAGCAGTTCTTC.

In its sample, this clone was seen a few times. J is TRBJ1-1 and V is TRBV7-9, with D maybe TRBD1 (5 bases). The CDR3 covers 14 residues. From germline, CDR1 is SEHNR and CDR2 FQNEAQ (reference sequence). The V end lost 4 bases, the J end lost 7 bases, and 16 bases lay between the germline ends. CDR3 sequence reads: CASSSSTRGNEAFF. The DNA for the CDR3 is TGTGCCAGCAGCTCCTCTACACGGGGGAATGAAGCTTTCTTT. The complete variable domain, with remaining parts taken from reference TRBV7-9 and TRBJ1-1, reads DTGVSQNPRHKITKRGQNVTFRCDPISEHNRLYWYRQTLGQGPEFLTYFQNEAQLEKSRLLSDRFSAERPKGSFSTLEIQRTEQGDSAMYLCASSSSTRGNEAFFGQGTRLTVV.

The genes are TRBV6-5 and TRBJ1-4; 7 bases align to TRBD1. This CDR3 contains 14 residues. The trim removed 6 bases at V and 7 bases at J, leaving 8 bases unmatched. Per the germline V gene, CDR1 is MNHEY and CDR2 is SVGAGI. CDR3: CASSLTGLSEKLFF. As DNA, the CDR3 is TGTGCCAGCAGCTTGACAGGGTTGAGTGAAAAACTGTTTTTT.

The rearrangement uses TRBV7-9 and TRBJ2-1; maybe TRBD2 (6 bases). CDR3 length: 15 residues. V was pared by 3 bases and J by 0 bases, with 9 bases between. Germline V gene lookup returns CDR1 SEHNR and CDR2 FQNEAQ (reference sequence). CDR3 in amino acids: CASSLEGNSYNEQFF. Here the CDR3 DNA reads TGTGCCAGCAGCTTGGAGGGCAACTCCTACAATGAGCAGTTCTTC.

The CDR3 loop reads CASSVVASGGQYNEQFF. The CDR3 DNA reads as TGTGCCAGCAGCGTAGTGGCTAGCGGGGGACAATACAATGAGCAGTTCTTC. The chain joins TRBV9 to TRBJ2-1; 10 positions match TRBD2. Germline V lookup: CDR1 SGDLS, CDR2 YYNGEE. V lost 0 bases to trimming and J lost 4 bases; unmatched junction nucleotides: 7. This CDR3 has 17 residues.

The chain links TRBV19 to TRBJ1-2; no definite D call. The CDR3 length is 13 residues. Deletions cut 2 bases from V and 2 bases from J, with 6 bases between. Germline V gene lookup returns CDR1 LNHDA and CDR2 SQIVND (reference sequence). The CDR3 DNA is TGTGCCAGTAGTATAAGAGAGAACTATGGCTACACCTTC. It translates to CASSIRENYGYTF.

The rearrangement joins TRBV18 to TRBJ2-3, with D uncertain. Germline V gene lookup returns CDR1 KGHSH and CDR2 LQKENI. V was clipped by 3 bases and J by 5 bases, with 6 bases between them. This CDR3 spans 12 amino acids. The CDR3 sequence: CASSPPKDTQYF. In DNA form, the CDR3 reads TGTGCCAGCTCACCTCCCAAAGATACGCAGTATTTT.

The V gene is TRBV28, the J gene TRBJ1-5, with TRBD1 identical over 8 bases. The ends lost 7 bases at V and 0 bases at J; junction bases unmatched: 11. This CDR3 spans 17 amino acids. From germline, CDR1 is MDHEN and CDR2 SYDVKM. DNA for the CDR3: TGTGCCAGCACAACCCGGACAGGGTCGATTAGCAATCAGCCCCAGCATTTT. This gives the protein CASTTRTGSISNQPQHF.

The rearrangement links TRBV28 to TRBJ2-7; D perhaps matches TRBD2 (6 bases). Trimming cost V 7 bases and J 0 bases, with 13 bases left between them. The CDR3 extends over 14 amino acids. Germline lookup yields CDR1 MDHEN and CDR2 SYDVKM. The CDR3 bases are TGTGCCAGCAAAAGAGCGGGTAGCTCCTACGAGCAGTACTTC. Translated: CASKRAGSSYEQYF.

This chain uses TRBV5-4 with TRBJ1-6, with 7 bases lining up with TRBD1. Germline lookup yields CDR1 SGHNT and CDR2 YYREEE (reference sequence). CDR3 length: 16 residues. V lost 1 base to trimming and J lost 8 bases; unmatched junction nucleotides: 9. The DNA of the CDR3 is TGTGCCAGCAGCTTGAGGGCAGGGGGAGGAGATTCACCCCTCCACTTT. Translated: CASSLRAGGGDSPLHF.